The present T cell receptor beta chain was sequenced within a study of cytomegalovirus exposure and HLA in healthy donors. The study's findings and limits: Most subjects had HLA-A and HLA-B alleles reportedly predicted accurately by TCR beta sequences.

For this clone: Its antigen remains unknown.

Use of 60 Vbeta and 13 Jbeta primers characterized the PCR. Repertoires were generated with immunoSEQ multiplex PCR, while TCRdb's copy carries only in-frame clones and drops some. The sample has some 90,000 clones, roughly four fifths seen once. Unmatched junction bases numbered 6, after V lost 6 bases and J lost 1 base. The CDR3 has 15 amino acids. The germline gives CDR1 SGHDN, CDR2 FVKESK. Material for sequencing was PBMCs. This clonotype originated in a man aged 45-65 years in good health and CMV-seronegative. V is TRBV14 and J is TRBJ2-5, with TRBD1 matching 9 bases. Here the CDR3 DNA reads TGTGCCAGCAGATGGACAGGGGACGGCCAAGAGACCCAGTACTTC. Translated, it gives CASRWTGDGQETQYF.